This entry features one TCR beta chain sequence. Its antigen remains unknown. The identical CDR3 is also encoded by other nucleotide sequences in the sample. Each donor's status was that of a healthy bone marrow donor. Both 60 Vbeta primers and 13 Jbeta primers went into the PCR. The protocol was immunoSEQ multiplex PCR, while the TCRdb copy is restricted to in-frame clones and leaves out a portion. The table records some 170,000 clones, around 88% of them present only once. The record originates from a study of cytomegalovirus exposure and HLA in healthy donors. Study at large: Around 86 million unique TCRs, all from HLA-typed donors, were included in an early release of the data. Whole-study findings and limits: Across all donors, roughly uniform sequencing depth was an assumption of the presence/absence analyses.

Trimming removed 1 base from V and 7 bases from J; junction bases left unmatched: 11. Germline CDR1 SGHNT, CDR2 YYREEE (reference sequence). CDR3 size: 15 residues. This clonotype was obtained from a woman in her 30s in good health and CMV-seronegative. The J gene is TRBJ2-7, the V gene TRBV5-4, with 7 bases lining up with TRBD2. The material sequenced was PBMCs. This CDR3 reads CASSLRGGGSYEQYF. In DNA, the CDR3 is TGTGCCAGCAGCTTGAGGGGCGGGGGATCATATGAGCAGTACTTC.